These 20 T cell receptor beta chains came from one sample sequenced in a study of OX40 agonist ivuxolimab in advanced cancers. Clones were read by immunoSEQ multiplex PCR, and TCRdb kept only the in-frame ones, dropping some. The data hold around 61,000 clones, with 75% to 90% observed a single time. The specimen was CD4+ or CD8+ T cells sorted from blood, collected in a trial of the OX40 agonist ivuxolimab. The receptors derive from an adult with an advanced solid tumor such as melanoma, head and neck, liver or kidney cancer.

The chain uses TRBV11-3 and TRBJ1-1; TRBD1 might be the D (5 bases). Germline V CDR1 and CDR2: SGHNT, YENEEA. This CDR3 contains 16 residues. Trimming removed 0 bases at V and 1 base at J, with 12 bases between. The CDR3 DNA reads TGTGCCAGCAGCTTAGATTCCTGGGACGGGAACACTGAAGCTTTCTTT. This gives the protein CASSLDSWDGNTEAFF.

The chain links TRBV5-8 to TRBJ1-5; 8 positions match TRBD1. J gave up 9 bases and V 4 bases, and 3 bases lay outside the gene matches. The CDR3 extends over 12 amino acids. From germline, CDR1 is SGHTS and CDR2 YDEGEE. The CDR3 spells CASSRTGRPQHF. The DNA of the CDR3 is TGTGCCAGCAGCCGGACAGGGCGGCCCCAGCATTTT.

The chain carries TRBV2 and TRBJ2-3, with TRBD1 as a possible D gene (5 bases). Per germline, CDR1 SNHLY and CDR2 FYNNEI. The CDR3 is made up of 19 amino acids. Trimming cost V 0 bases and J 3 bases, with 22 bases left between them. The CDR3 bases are TGTGCCAGCAGTGAAGCGTCGGCCTGGTCAGGGTCCAGGACAGATACGCAGTATTTT. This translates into CASSEASAWSGSRTDTQYF.

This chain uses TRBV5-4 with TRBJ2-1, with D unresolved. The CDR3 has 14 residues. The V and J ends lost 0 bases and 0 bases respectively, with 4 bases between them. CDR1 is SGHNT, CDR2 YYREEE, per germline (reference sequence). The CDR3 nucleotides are TGTGCCAGCAGCTTGGTTGGCTCCTACAATGAGCAGTTCTTC. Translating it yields CASSLVGSYNEQFF. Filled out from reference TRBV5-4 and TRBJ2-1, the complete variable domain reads ETGVTQSPTHLIKTRGQQVTLRCSSQSGHNTVSWYQQALGQGPQFIFQYYREEENGRGNFPPRFSGLQFPNYSSELNVNALELDDSALYLCASSLVGSYNEQFFGPGTRLTVL.

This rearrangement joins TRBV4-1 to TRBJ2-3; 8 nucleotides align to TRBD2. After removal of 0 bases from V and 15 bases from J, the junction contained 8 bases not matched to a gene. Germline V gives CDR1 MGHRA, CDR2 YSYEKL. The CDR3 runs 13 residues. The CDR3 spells CASSQERTSIHYF. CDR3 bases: TGCGCCAGCAGCCAAGAACGGACTAGCATCCATTATTTT.

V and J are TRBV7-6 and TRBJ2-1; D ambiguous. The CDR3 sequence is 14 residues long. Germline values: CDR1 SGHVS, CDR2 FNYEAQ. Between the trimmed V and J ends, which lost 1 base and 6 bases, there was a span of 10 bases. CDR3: CASSLVGLSNEQFF. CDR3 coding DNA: TGTGCCAGCAGCTTAGTCGGCCTAAGCAATGAGCAGTTCTTC.

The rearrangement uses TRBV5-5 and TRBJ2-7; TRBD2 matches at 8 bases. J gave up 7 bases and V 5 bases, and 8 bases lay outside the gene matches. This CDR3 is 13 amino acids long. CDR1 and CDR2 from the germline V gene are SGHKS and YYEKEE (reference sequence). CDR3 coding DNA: TGTGCCAGCAGGACGACTAGCGTGGGGGAGCAGTACTTC. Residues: CASRTTSVGEQYF.

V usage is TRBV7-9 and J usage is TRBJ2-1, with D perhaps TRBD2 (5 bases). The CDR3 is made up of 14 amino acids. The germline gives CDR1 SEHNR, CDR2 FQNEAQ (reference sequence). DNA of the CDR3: TGTGCTACATCTTACGGGGTGACCTACAATGAGCAGTTCTTC. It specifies CATSYGVTYNEQFF.

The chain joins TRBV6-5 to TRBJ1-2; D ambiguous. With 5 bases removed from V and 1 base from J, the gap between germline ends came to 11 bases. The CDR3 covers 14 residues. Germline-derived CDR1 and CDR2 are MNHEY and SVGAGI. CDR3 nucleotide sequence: TGTGCCAGCAGTCGAAGAGTTGATAACTATGGCTACACCTTC. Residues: CASSRRVDNYGYTF.

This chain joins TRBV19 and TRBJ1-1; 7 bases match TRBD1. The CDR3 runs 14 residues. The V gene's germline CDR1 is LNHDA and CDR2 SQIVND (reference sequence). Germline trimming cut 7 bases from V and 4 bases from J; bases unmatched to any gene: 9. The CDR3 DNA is TGTGCCAGTAAGGGAGACAGGGTGATCACTGAAGCTTTCTTT. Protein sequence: CASKGDRVITEAFF.

The CDR3 is CASIQRPFAEAFF. The CDR3 nucleotides are TGTGCCAGCATACAACGCCCCTTTGCTGAAGCTTTCTTT. The rearrangement links TRBV2 to TRBJ1-1; D uncertain. CDR1 and CDR2 from the germline V gene are SNHLY and FYNNEI. V lost 7 bases and J lost 6, with 15 bases in between. This CDR3 is 13 amino acids long.

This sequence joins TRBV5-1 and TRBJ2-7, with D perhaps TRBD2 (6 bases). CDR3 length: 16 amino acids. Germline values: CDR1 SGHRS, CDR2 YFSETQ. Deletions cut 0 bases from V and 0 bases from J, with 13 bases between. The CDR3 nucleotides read TGCGCCAGCAGCTTGGCGGGAGCATGGCCCTCCTACGAGCAGTACTTC. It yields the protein CASSLAGAWPSYEQYF.

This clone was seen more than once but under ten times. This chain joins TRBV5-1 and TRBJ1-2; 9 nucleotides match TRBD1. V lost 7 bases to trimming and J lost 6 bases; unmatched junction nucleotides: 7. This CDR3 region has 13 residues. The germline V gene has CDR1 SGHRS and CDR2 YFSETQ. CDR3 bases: TGCGCCAGCCGATCCCGACAGGGGGATGGCTACACCTTC. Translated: CASRSRQGDGYTF.

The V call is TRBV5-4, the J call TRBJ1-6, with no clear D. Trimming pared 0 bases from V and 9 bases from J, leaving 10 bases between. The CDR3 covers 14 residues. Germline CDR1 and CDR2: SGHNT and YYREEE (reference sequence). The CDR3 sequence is CASSLVGVPSPLHF. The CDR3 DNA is TGTGCCAGCAGCTTGGTCGGTGTCCCTTCACCCCTCCACTTT.

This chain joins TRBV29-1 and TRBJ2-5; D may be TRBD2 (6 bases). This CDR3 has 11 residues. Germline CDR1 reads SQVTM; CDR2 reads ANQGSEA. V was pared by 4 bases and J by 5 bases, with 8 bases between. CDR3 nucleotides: TGCAGCGTTGGGGGGGTTGAGACCCAGTACTTC. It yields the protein CSVGGVETQYF.

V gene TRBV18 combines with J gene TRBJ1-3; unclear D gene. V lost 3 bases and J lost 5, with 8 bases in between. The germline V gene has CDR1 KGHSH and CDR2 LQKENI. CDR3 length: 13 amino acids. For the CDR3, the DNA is TGTGCCAGCTCACCCGTACTAAGAAACACCATATATTTT. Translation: CASSPVLRNTIYF.

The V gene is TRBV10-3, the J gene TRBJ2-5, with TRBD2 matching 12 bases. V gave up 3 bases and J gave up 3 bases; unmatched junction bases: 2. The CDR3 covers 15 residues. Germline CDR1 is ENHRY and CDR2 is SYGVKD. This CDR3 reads CAISERTSGEETQYF. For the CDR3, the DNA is TGTGCCATCAGTGAACGGACTAGCGGGGAAGAGACCCAGTACTTC.

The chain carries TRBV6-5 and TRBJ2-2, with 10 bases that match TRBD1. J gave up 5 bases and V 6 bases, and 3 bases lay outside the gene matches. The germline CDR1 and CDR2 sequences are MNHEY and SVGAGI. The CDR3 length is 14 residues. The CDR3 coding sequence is TGTGCCAGCAGGACAGGGGGCCGGACCGGGGAGCTGTTTTTT. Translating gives CASRTGGRTGELFF.

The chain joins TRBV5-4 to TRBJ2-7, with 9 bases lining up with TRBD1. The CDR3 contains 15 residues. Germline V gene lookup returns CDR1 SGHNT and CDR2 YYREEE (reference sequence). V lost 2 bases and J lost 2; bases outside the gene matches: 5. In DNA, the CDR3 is TGTGCCAGCAGCTTCAACAGGGGGCCTGCCTACGAGCAGTACTTC. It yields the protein CASSFNRGPAYEQYF.

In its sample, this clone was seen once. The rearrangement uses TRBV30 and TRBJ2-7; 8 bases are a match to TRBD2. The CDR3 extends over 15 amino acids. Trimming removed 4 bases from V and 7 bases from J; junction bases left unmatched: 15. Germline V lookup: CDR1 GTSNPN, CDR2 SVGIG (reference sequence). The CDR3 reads CAWTHWRGVVREQYF. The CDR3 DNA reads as TGTGCCTGGACCCATTGGCGGGGGGTCGTGAGGGAGCAGTACTTC.